This TCR beta chain derives from a study of OX40 agonist ivuxolimab in advanced cancers. Study background: Prior checkpoint blockade (anti-PD-1, anti-PD-L1 or anti-CTLA-4) was permitted; around 39% had it. Study findings and constraints: At doses 0.1 to 3.0 mg/kg, CD4+ and CD8+ clones expanded. In general, CD8+ T cells held more expanded clones than CD4+ did, on average.

The protocol was immunoSEQ multiplex PCR, while the TCRdb copy is restricted to in-frame clones and leaves out a portion. The sample lists around 69,000 clones, approximately 92% occurring once. Excluded were patients having autoimmune disease history or systemic immunosuppression. The CDR3 is 14 residues long. The germline V gene encodes CDR1 SGHTA and CDR2 FQGNSA. V was shortened by 5 bases and J by 0 bases, with 11 bases between the two germline ends. Worth noting for this clone: The antigen is not known.

This TCR came from an adult with an advanced solid tumor such as melanoma, head and neck, liver or kidney cancer. The material sequenced was CD4+ or CD8+ T cells sorted from blood, taken in a trial of the OX40 agonist ivuxolimab. The V and J genes are TRBV7-2 and TRBJ2-7; D unclear. The DNA of the CDR3 is TGTGCCAGCAGCCCGGACGTGCTCTCCTACGAGCAGTACTTC. Translation gives CASSPDVLSYEQYF.